The 23 T cell receptor beta chains listed next were all sequenced from one sample in a study of low-dose radiotherapy and immunotherapy resistance in tumors. It was with a constant-region primer and a V-primer adapter that TCRs were amplified over approximately 20 PCR cycles. Each CDR3 protein gets one entry after TCRdb re-called the reads with MiXCR. Of roughly 50,000 distinct CDR3 sequences listed, around 35% are singletons. Stated time point: after trial treatment. The treatment is: LDRT plus nivolumab, ipilimumab, low-dose cyclophosphamide and aspirin (RACIN trial). The sample in question was PBMCs, obtained after low-dose radiotherapy plus immunotherapy. Receptors originate from a male donor with rectosigmoid adenocarcinoma.

In this sample, this clonotype turned up many times. CDR3: CASSSGGWQPQHF. CDR3 bases: TGTGCCAGCAGTTCAGGGGGCTGGCAGCCCCAGCATTTT. The rearrangement links TRBV6-6 to TRBJ1-5; TRBD1 aligns across 8 bases. V trimming: 4 bases; J trimming: 7 bases; junction bases outside the gene matches: 3. Germline CDR1 reads MNHNY; CDR2 reads SVGAGI (reference sequence). This CDR3 is 13 amino acids long.

At least ten counts were recorded for this clonotype. This rearrangement joins TRBV29-1 to TRBJ2-7; 7 nucleotides align to TRBD1. V gave up 2 bases and J gave up 2 bases; unmatched junction bases: 9. The CDR3 has 15 amino acids. Germline-derived CDR1 and CDR2 are SQVTM and ANQGSEA. The DNA for the CDR3 is TGCAGCGTTGAAAAAACCCGGGACAGCCCCTACGAGCAGTACTTC. Translating gives CSVEKTRDSPYEQYF.

This clonotype was observed at least ten times. The chain carries TRBV4-2 and TRBJ1-1; tentative D call: TRBD1 (5 bases). V was trimmed by 4 bases and J by 0 bases, leaving 9 bases between them. Germline V gene sequence: CDR1 LGHNA, CDR2 YNFKEQ. The CDR3 is made up of 14 amino acids. CDR3 sequence reads: CASSPGRLNTEAFF. DNA for the CDR3: TGTGCCAGCAGCCCGGGACGGCTGAACACTGAAGCTTTCTTT.

Ten or more counts support this clonotype. The rearrangement joins TRBV12-3 or TRBV12-4 to TRBJ2-7, with 7 bases aligning to TRBD1. There are 17 residues in the CDR3. Trimming cost V 1 base and J 0 bases; bases outside gene matches: 9. CDR3 DNA: TGTGCCAGCAGTTTAGGTTTAGGGGGCGTTGGCTCCTACGAGCAGTACTTC. Translation: CASSLGLGGVGSYEQYF.

The chain recombines TRBV19 with TRBJ2-6; D is perhaps TRBD2 (6 bases). The V gene's germline CDR1 is LNHDA and CDR2 SQIVND (reference sequence). Trimming took off 10 bases at V and 0 bases at J, with 22 bases between the two ends. This CDR3 spans 18 amino acids. The CDR3 DNA is TGTGCCACGAGTAAGGGACTTTCTCGATCCTCTGGGGCCAACGTCCTGACTTTC. Encoded protein: CATSKGLSRSSGANVLTF.

V and J are TRBV2 and TRBJ2-7; TRBD1 matches 11 bases. Per the germline V gene, CDR1 is SNHLY and CDR2 is FYNNEI. The CDR3 consists of 13 residues. Unmatched junction bases numbered 0, after V lost 8 bases and J lost 0 bases. In DNA, the CDR3 is TGTGCCAGCGGACAGGGGGCCTCCTACGAGCAGTACTTC. Translated: CASGQGASYEQYF.

This rearrangement joins TRBV7-9 to TRBJ1-5; no clear D gene. The germline V and J ends were trimmed by 9 bases and 2 bases, with 23 bases remaining between them. Germline lookup yields CDR1 SEHNR and CDR2 FQNEAQ (reference sequence). CDR3 length: 17 residues. CDR3 region: CASSIDRESGGNQPQHF. As DNA, the CDR3 is TGTGCCAGTAGTATAGATCGAGAAAGCGGGGGCAATCAGCCCCAGCATTTT.

This clonotype was detected many times. The rearrangement links TRBV19 to TRBJ1-1; D unresolved. Germline V gene lookup returns CDR1 LNHDA and CDR2 SQIVND (reference sequence). Deletions cut 4 bases from V and 6 bases from J, with 12 bases between. The CDR3 spans 13 residues. CDR3 sequence reads: CASSNRADAEAFF. The CDR3, as DNA: TGTGCCAGTAGTAACCGTGCGGACGCTGAAGCTTTCTTT.

This clonotype was recorded at least ten times. The rearrangement uses TRBV9 and TRBJ2-6; D could derive from TRBD1 or TRBD2 (5 bases each). This CDR3 is 15 amino acids long. V gave up 0 bases and J gave up 4 bases, with 8 bases separating them. Germline loops: CDR1 SGDLS, CDR2 YYNGEE. The CDR3 loop reads CASSVGGWGANVLTF. The CDR3 DNA follows: TGTGCCAGCAGCGTAGGGGGGTGGGGGGCCAACGTCCTGACTTTC.

This clonotype was counted at least ten times. The rearrangement uses TRBV27 and TRBJ2-7; 8 nucleotides match TRBD1. Looked up from germline, CDR1 is MNHEY and CDR2 is SMNVEV (reference sequence). Trimming removed 3 bases from V and 2 bases from J; junction bases left unmatched: 3. There are 14 residues in the CDR3. CDR3 loop: CASSFLDRAYEQYF. The CDR3 bases are TGTGCCAGCAGTTTCCTGGACAGGGCCTACGAGCAGTACTTC.

This clonotype was counted between two and nine times. V usage is TRBV15 and J usage is TRBJ2-6, with no clear D. Trimming pared 10 bases from V and 0 bases from J, leaving 13 bases between. Germline V lookup: CDR1 LNHNV, CDR2 YYDKDF (reference sequence). The CDR3 runs to 15 residues. DNA of the CDR3: TGTGCCAGCAGGCTGCAACTCTCTGGGGCCAACGTCCTGACTTTC. This sequence encodes CASRLQLSGANVLTF. The whole variable domain, filled in from reference TRBV15 and TRBJ2-6, reads DAMVIQNPRYQVTQFGKPVTLSCSQTLNHNVMYWYQQKSSQAPKLLFHYYDKDFNNEADTPDNFQSRRPNTSFCFLDIRSPGLGDTAMYLCASRLQLSGANVLTFGAGSRLTVL.

Turning to this clonotype: This sequence is one base from a far larger clone and is likely a read error. J is TRBJ1-5 and V is TRBV6-8; unclear D gene. V dropped 6 bases and J dropped 9 bases, with 18 bases sitting between them. CDR3 size: 14 residues. Germline CDR1 MNHGY, CDR2 SAAAGT. This chain's CDR3 is CASREAGGQRPQHF. In DNA, the CDR3 is TGTGCCAGCAGGGAAGCGGGAGGGCAGCGGCCCCAGCATTTT.

The chain links TRBV28 to TRBJ1-1; D is possibly TRBD1 (6 bases). The CDR3 runs to 14 residues. The germline V gene has CDR1 MDHEN and CDR2 SYDVKM. V lost 4 bases to trimming and J lost 3 bases, with 12 bases between them. CDR3 loop: CASSSGQFDTEAFF. CDR3 coding DNA: TGTGCCAGCAGTTCCGGACAGTTTGACACTGAAGCTTTCTTT.

This clonotype has ten or more counts. The chain couples TRBV28 to TRBJ2-1; D gene unclear. V was cut by 1 base and J by 4 bases, with 11 bases left in between. In germline, CDR1 is MDHEN, CDR2 SYDVKM. This CDR3 is built from 15 residues. CDR3 residues: CASSLYAGSYNEQFF. The DNA of the CDR3 is TGTGCCAGCAGTTTATACGCAGGTTCTTACAATGAGCAGTTCTTC.

This clonotype was counted ten times or more. The chain links TRBV29-1 to TRBJ2-5; 14 bases line up with TRBD2. CDR3 length equals 15 residues. CDR1 and CDR2 (germline): SQVTM, ANQGSEA. Trimming at V came to 0 bases and at J to 5 bases, leaving 2 bases not matched to a gene. CDR3 region: CSVEEGTSGSETQYF. Written as DNA, the CDR3 is TGCAGCGTTGAAGAGGGGACTAGCGGGAGCGAGACCCAGTACTTC.

This chain uses TRBV30 with TRBJ2-7; 14 nucleotides agree with TRBD2. The CDR3 is 14 amino acids. Germline V gives CDR1 GTSNPN, CDR2 SVGIG (reference sequence). V shed 8 bases, J shed 2 bases, and the junction held 5 bases outside the gene matches. CDR3 region: CALTTSGRAYEQYF. The CDR3 region has the DNA TGTGCCCTGACGACTAGCGGGAGGGCCTACGAGCAGTACTTC.

Concerning this clonotype: The limits of the CDR3 on the DNA are not certain, so only TCRdb's listed CDR3 is given. The chain links TRBV5-8 to TRBJ1-2; the D call of TRBD1 is as the table states it, not checked on the DNA. Germline V CDR1 and CDR2: SGHTS, YDEGEE. The CDR3 adds up to 16 amino acids, both ends counted. The CDR3 here is CACSLRQGARQYGCTF.

This clonotype was counted between two and nine times. CDR3 protein: CASDSFGNEQFF. The CDR3 nucleotides read TGTGCCAGCGACAGTTTTGGGAATGAGCAGTTCTTC. V and J are TRBV11-2 and TRBJ2-1; the D gene is possibly TRBD1 (5 bases). The V gene lost 8 bases and the J gene lost 7 bases, with 12 bases spanning the gap. The CDR3 has 12 amino acids. Germline V gene lookup returns CDR1 SGHAT and CDR2 FQNNGV.

As concerns this clonotype: A read error is the likely source, as a far larger clone sits one nucleotide away. This CDR3 fails to terminate in the conserved phenylalanine or tryptophan, so it likely reflects a read error. This chain joins TRBV6-1 and TRBJ2-4; 8 nucleotides align to TRBD1. The trim removed 6 bases at V and 3 bases at J, leaving 10 bases unmatched. The CDR3 length is 16 residues. The germline V gene has CDR1 MNHNS and CDR2 SASEGT. The chain's CDR3 is CASSLYGTGGKNIQYC. CDR3 nucleotides: TGTGCCAGCAGCTTATACGGGACAGGCGGCAAAAACATTCAGTACTGC.

Many counts were recorded for this clonotype. The chain joins TRBV24-1 to TRBJ2-3; 10 nucleotides line up with TRBD1. The V segment lost 2 bases and the J segment 8 bases; nucleotides outside the gene matches: 6. CDR1 KGHDR and CDR2 SFDVKD come from the germline V gene. This CDR3 contains 15 residues. CDR3 sequence reads: CATSDSGQGSATQYF. CDR3 sequence (DNA): TGTGCCACCAGTGATTCGGGACAGGGGTCGGCTACGCAGTATTTT.

This clonotype has ten or more counts. The chain links TRBV25-1 to TRBJ2-1, with 10 bases lining up with TRBD2. Germline lookup yields CDR1 MGHDK and CDR2 SYGVNS. The CDR3 extends over 18 amino acids. The V and J ends lost 1 base and 2 bases, in that order; junction bases with no gene match: 8. The CDR3 DNA reads as TGTGCCAGCAGTGAATTATATGGGACTAGCGCTACCTACAATGAGCAGTTCTTC. Its protein is CASSELYGTSATYNEQFF.

Judged by abundance, this clonotype is medium-sized. The chain uses TRBV28 and TRBJ2-7; possibly TRBD1 or TRBD2 for D (6 bases each). The ends were cut back, 7 bases at V and 3 bases at J, with 25 bases in the middle. Per germline, CDR1 MDHEN and CDR2 SYDVKM. This CDR3 is 17 amino acids long. The CDR3 sequence is CASKSLAGGPFGYEQYF. CDR3 in DNA: TGTGCCAGCAAAAGCCTGGCCGGGGGCCCTTTCGGCTACGAGCAGTACTTC.

This clonotype was seen a few times. V usage is TRBV7-9 and J usage is TRBJ1-2; maybe TRBD1 (5 bases). The V gene lost 6 bases and the J gene lost 4 bases, with 18 bases spanning the gap. Germline CDR1 SEHNR, CDR2 FQNEAQ (reference sequence). This CDR3 has 15 residues. Here the CDR3 reads CASSSSMQGGYGYTF. The CDR3 DNA follows: TGTGCCAGCAGTTCTTCTATGCAGGGAGGCTATGGCTACACCTTC.